The next 32 T cell receptor beta chains were all read from a single sample in a study of vaccination effects on CD4 cells after COVID-19. Only in-frame clones appear in the TCRdb table, and some are missing; sequencing was by immunoSEQ multiplex PCR. The sample has roughly 41,000 clones, 74% seen once. These receptors have no known antigen. Sequencing in the ViraFEST assay came after antigen-specific CD4+ T cells had been expanded with viral peptide pools, which were used to stimulate PBMC. The authors isolated CD4+ T cells after around 11 days of culture. Participants were vaccinated with two doses of either the BNT162b2 or mRNA-1273 vaccine. The sample consisted of CD4+ T cells from PBMCs cultured with HCoV-OC43 spike peptides, taken after COVID-19 vaccination. The sample's subset: HCoV-OC43 spike overlapping peptide pool stimulation. Receptors were obtained from a human donor who received a COVID-19 vaccine.

The chain has TRBV6-5 and TRBJ2-2, with TRBD2 as a possible D gene (6 bases). This CDR3 has 15 residues. The V end was cut by 8 bases, the J end by 5 bases, with 18 bases between. The germline CDR1 and CDR2 sequences are MNHEY and SVGAGI. The CDR3 loop is CASSMPAGATGELFF. CDR3 DNA: TGTGCCAGCTCCATGCCAGCGGGTGCTACCGGGGAGCTGTTTTTT.

The V and J genes are TRBV19 and TRBJ2-1; D might be TRBD1 or TRBD2, each matching 5 bases. V lost 7 bases, J lost 2 bases, and 18 bases lay in between. The CDR3 totals 16 residues. Germline CDR1 and CDR2: LNHDA and SQIVND (reference sequence). Here the CDR3 DNA reads TGTGCCAGTACCCAGAAGGGGAGAGGGACCTACAATGAGCAGTTCTTC. Amino acids: CASTQKGRGTYNEQFF.

This sequence joins TRBV7-2 and TRBJ2-7; the D gene is possibly TRBD2 (6 bases). Germline assignment: CDR1 SGHTA and CDR2 FQGNSA. V was clipped by 1 base and J by 4 bases, with 17 bases between them. The CDR3 has 16 residues. CDR3 amino acids: CASSLGSGVTPYEQYF. The DNA for the CDR3 is TGTGCCAGCAGCTTAGGTAGCGGAGTCACCCCTTACGAGCAGTACTTC.

The V call is TRBV2, the J call TRBJ2-1; no reliable D call. Germline V gene sequence: CDR1 SNHLY, CDR2 FYNNEI. Trimming removed 2 bases at V and 6 bases at J, with 5 bases between. The CDR3 contains 12 residues. CDR3 loop: CASSELFNEQFF. CDR3 DNA: TGTGCCAGCAGTGAACTGTTCAATGAGCAGTTCTTC.

The rearrangement uses TRBV6-4 and TRBJ2-2, with D perhaps matching TRBD1 (6 bases). V lost 4 bases to trimming and J lost 6 bases, with 15 bases between them. The CDR3 spans 15 residues. The germline V gene has CDR1 MRHNA and CDR2 SNTAGT. CDR3 sequence: CASSVAGEVAGELFF. The CDR3, as DNA: TGTGCCAGCAGTGTCGCAGGGGAAGTGGCCGGGGAGCTGTTTTTT.

The V call is TRBV30, the J call TRBJ2-7; 7 bases align to TRBD1. Losses at the gene ends were 0 bases for V and 3 bases for J; bases not matched to a gene: 2. The germline gives CDR1 GTSNPN, CDR2 SVGIG (reference sequence). The CDR3 runs 13 residues. In nucleotides, the CDR3 is TGTGCCTGGAGTGTAGGGGGCTACTACGAGCAGTACTTC. It encodes CAWSVGGYYEQYF.

This clone is deemed medium-sized. The chain has TRBV7-2 and TRBJ2-7, with 11 bases matching TRBD2. This CDR3 contains 14 residues. The trim removed 4 bases at V and 5 bases at J, leaving 4 bases unmatched. The germline CDR1 and CDR2 sequences are SGHTA and FQGNSA. This CDR3 is CASSYSGRAHEQYF. The CDR3 DNA is TGTGCCAGCAGCTATAGCGGGAGGGCCCACGAGCAGTACTTC. Filled out from reference TRBV7-2 and TRBJ2-7, the complete variable domain reads GAGVSQSPSNKVTEKGKDVELRCDPISGHTALYWYRQSLGQGLEFLIYFQGNSAPDKSGLPSDRFSAERTGGSVSTLTIQRTQQEDSAVYLCASSYSGRAHEQYFGPGTRLTVT.

J is TRBJ2-5 and V is TRBV27, with D unclear. The CDR3 loop spans 14 amino acids. CDR1 is MNHEY and CDR2 is SMNVEV in the germline V gene (reference sequence). Trimming left V 2 bases short and J 2 bases short, with 9 bases between. The CDR3: CASSLPRMQETQYF. The CDR3 nucleotides read TGTGCCAGCAGTTTACCCCGGATGCAAGAGACCCAGTACTTC.

The chain employs TRBV9 and TRBJ2-7, with D maybe TRBD1 (6 bases). Germline V gene data show CDR1 as SGDLS and CDR2 as YYNGEE. The V and J ends lost 4 bases and 7 bases respectively, with 18 bases between them. This CDR3 is built from 14 residues. The CDR3 here is CASSTRTADGEQYF. For the CDR3, the DNA is TGTGCCAGCAGCACCCGGACAGCCGACGGGGAGCAGTACTTC.

The chain combines TRBV11-3 with TRBJ2-3; D is uncertain. This CDR3 is built from 14 residues. CDR1 and CDR2 from the germline V gene are SGHNT and YENEEA. Trimming pared 5 bases from V and 5 bases from J, leaving 14 bases between. This chain's CDR3 is CASSRGTPRDTQYF. In nucleotides, the CDR3 is TGTGCCAGCAGCCGTGGCACCCCCCGAGATACGCAGTATTTT.

The rearrangement joins TRBV7-9 to TRBJ1-3, with D uncertain. The CDR3 is 15 residues long. Per the germline V gene, CDR1 is SEHNR and CDR2 is FQNEAQ (reference sequence). V lost 5 bases to trimming and J lost 1 base, with 12 bases between them. The CDR3 DNA reads as TGTGCCAGCAGCCAGACGGAGTATTCTGGAAACACCATATATTTT. It codes for CASSQTEYSGNTIYF.

A few counts support this clone. This chain links TRBV10-3 with TRBJ2-1; D remains unclear. The CDR3 is 12 residues long. V lost 3 bases to trimming and J lost 10 bases, with 10 bases between them. Germline V gene data show CDR1 as ENHRY and CDR2 as SYGVKD. The CDR3 spells CAISDNNKEQFF. The CDR3 DNA is TGTGCCATCAGTGACAATAATAAGGAGCAGTTCTTC.

The CDR3 DNA sequence: TGCAGTGCCCCTACGGGGGTTGAAGCTTTCTTT. It yields the protein CSAPTGVEAFF. The gene calls are TRBV20-1 and TRBJ1-1, with a possible D match to TRBD1 (5 bases). The germline gives CDR1 DFQATT, CDR2 SNEGSKA (reference sequence). With 6 bases removed from V and 7 bases from J, the gap between germline ends came to 12 bases. This CDR3 contains 11 residues.

The rearrangement links TRBV6-5 to TRBJ1-2, with 9 bases matching TRBD1. Germline V gene lookup returns CDR1 MNHEY and CDR2 SVGAGI. This CDR3 has 15 amino acids. V lost 8 bases, J lost 2 bases, and 9 bases stayed unmatched. The CDR3 loop is CASSRDREANYGYTF. The CDR3 DNA reads TGTGCCAGCTCGAGGGACAGGGAGGCCAACTATGGCTACACCTTC.

V gene TRBV7-2 combines with J gene TRBJ1-2; no clear D gene. V dropped 5 bases and J dropped 1 base, with 11 bases sitting between them. This CDR3 contains 14 residues. Germline assignment: CDR1 SGHTA and CDR2 FQGNSA. This CDR3 is CASSLQQDNYGYTF. CDR3 coding DNA: TGTGCCAGCAGCCTACAGCAGGATAACTATGGCTACACCTTC.

This chain uses TRBV25-1 with TRBJ1-6; D remains ambiguous. The CDR3 is made up of 13 amino acids. Between the trimmed V and J ends, which lost 3 bases and 7 bases, there was a span of 7 bases. Germline CDR1 reads MGHDK; CDR2 reads SYGVNS. The CDR3 sequence is CASSEQENSPLHF. CDR3 DNA: TGTGCCAGCAGTGAGCAGGAGAATTCACCCCTCCACTTT.

The CDR3 is CASRPGRNYGYTF. The CDR3 DNA reads as TGTGCCAGCAGGCCAGGACGGAATTATGGCTACACCTTC. The chain carries TRBV28 and TRBJ1-2; D call uncertain. V shed 6 bases and J shed 5 bases, with 13 bases lying between them. Germline V gene lookup returns CDR1 MDHEN and CDR2 SYDVKM. The CDR3 is 13 residues long.

The chain is built from TRBV5-1 and TRBJ2-5; 9 positions agree with TRBD1. CDR3 length: 15 amino acids. Germline V gives CDR1 SGHRS, CDR2 YFSETQ. Germline trimming cut 5 bases from V and 5 bases from J; bases unmatched to any gene: 10. The CDR3: CASSLTGQGEETQYF. In DNA, the CDR3 is TGCGCCAGCAGTCTGACGGGACAGGGTGAGGAGACCCAGTACTTC.

This clone was seen once. The chain uses TRBV5-4 and TRBJ2-2; TRBD2 aligns across 8 bases. Germline V lookup: CDR1 SGHNT, CDR2 YYREEE (reference sequence). V shed 1 base and J 4 bases; nucleotides not matched to a gene: 6. CDR3 length: 16 amino acids. CDR3 DNA sequence: TGTGCCAGCAGCTTGTTATCGGGGGGGCCCACCGGGGAGCTGTTTTTT. Translation: CASSLLSGGPTGELFF.

The chain uses TRBV3-1 (or the pseudogene TRBV3-2) and TRBJ2-3; 11 positions agree with TRBD2. This CDR3 has 16 residues. Looked up from germline, CDR1 is LGHDT and CDR2 is YNNKEL (reference sequence). V dropped 2 bases and J dropped 2; count of bases not matched to a gene: 3. Here the CDR3 reads CASSQTSGGFTDTQYF. The CDR3 nucleotides read TGTGCCAGCAGCCAAACTAGCGGGGGCTTCACAGATACGCAGTATTTT.

The V gene is TRBV20-1, the J gene TRBJ2-3, with 11 bases lining up with TRBD2. This CDR3 is built from 15 residues. Germline CDR1 DFQATT, CDR2 SNEGSKA (reference sequence). V was clipped by 3 bases and J by 2 bases; unmatched bases: 4. CDR3 region: CSASLTSGNTDTQYF. CDR3 sequence (DNA): TGCAGTGCTAGTTTGACTAGCGGGAACACAGATACGCAGTATTTT.

CDR3: CASSAAGWQETQYF. CDR3 DNA: TGTGCCAGCAGCGCGGCGGGGTGGCAAGAGACCCAGTACTTC. The rearrangement uses TRBV9 and TRBJ2-5, with a possible D match to TRBD2 (6 bases). V was pared by 3 bases and J by 2 bases, with 11 bases between. The CDR3 runs 14 residues. Germline V CDR1 and CDR2: SGDLS, YYNGEE.

The rearrangement uses TRBV14 and TRBJ1-5; D is unclear. V dropped 0 bases and J dropped 0 bases, with 6 bases sitting between them. Germline-derived CDR1 and CDR2 are SGHDN and FVKESK. The CDR3 is 15 residues long. This CDR3 reads CASSQDSYSNQPQHF. In DNA, the CDR3 is TGTGCCAGCAGCCAAGACTCTTATAGCAATCAGCCCCAGCATTTT.

The rearrangement joins TRBV19 to TRBJ2-3, with 10 bases that match TRBD2. This CDR3 spans 16 amino acids. CDR1 is LNHDA, CDR2 SQIVND, per germline (reference sequence). J was trimmed by 5 bases and V by 7 bases; bases with no gene match: 12. The CDR3 is CASKKSLAGFGDTQYF. DNA of the CDR3: TGTGCCAGTAAAAAATCACTAGCGGGATTTGGAGATACGCAGTATTTT. Complete variable domain (other parts from reference TRBV19 and TRBJ2-3): DGGITQSPKYLFRKEGQNVTLSCEQNLNHDAMYWYRQDPGQGLRLIYYSQIVNDFQKGDIAEGYSVSREKKESFPLTVTSAQKNPTAFYLCASKKSLAGFGDTQYFGPGTRLTVL.

The V and J genes are TRBV6-2 or TRBV6-3 and TRBJ1-1; the D is unclear. V was trimmed by 4 bases and J by 3 bases, leaving 9 bases between them. CDR3 length: 13 residues. Germline V gene sequence: CDR1 MNHEY, CDR2 SVGEGT. The DNA of the CDR3 is TGTGCCAGCAGTTGGTCAGCCTACACTGAAGCTTTCTTT. Its protein is CASSWSAYTEAFF.

The V gene is TRBV10-3, the J gene TRBJ2-3; TRBD2 is a possible D gene (6 bases). The CDR3 has 12 amino acids. V shed 9 bases and J shed 6 bases, with 13 bases lying between them. CDR1 is ENHRY and CDR2 is SYGVKD in the germline V gene. CDR3 in amino acids: CAIGLQKDTQYF. In nucleotides, the CDR3 is TGTGCCATTGGACTACAGAAGGATACGCAGTATTTT.

This chain connects TRBV29-1 to TRBJ2-3; 10 bases map to TRBD1. CDR3 length: 14 amino acids. V was pared by 7 bases and J by 6 bases, with 10 bases of the junction left unmatched. CDR1 is SQVTM and CDR2 is ANQGSEA in the germline V gene. The chain's CDR3 is CSASSGTGADTQYF. CDR3 nucleotide sequence: TGCAGCGCCTCGTCCGGGACAGGGGCCGATACGCAGTATTTT.

Only a few counts were recorded for this clone. The chain combines TRBV27 with TRBJ1-2, with a possible D match to TRBD1 (6 bases). Trimming removed 0 bases at V and 2 bases at J, with 13 bases between. The germline CDR1 and CDR2 sequences are MNHEY and SMNVEV (reference sequence). This CDR3 is 16 amino acids long. The CDR3 spells CASSLSWPGQNYGYTF. Written as DNA, the CDR3 is TGTGCCAGCAGTTTATCCTGGCCAGGACAGAACTATGGCTACACCTTC.

CDR3 bases: TGTGCCAGCAGCTTAGCAAGGACAAGGAATGAAAAACTGTTTTTT. Translation: CASSLARTRNEKLFF. The chain joins TRBV7-8 to TRBJ1-4, with D possibly being TRBD1 (5 bases). Germline V lookup: CDR1 SGHVS, CDR2 FQNEAQ. V was shortened by 0 bases and J by 5 bases, with 10 bases between the two germline ends. The CDR3 is made up of 15 amino acids.

The chain couples TRBV5-6 to TRBJ2-3; D is possibly TRBD1 (6 bases). The CDR3 loop spans 16 amino acids. The ends were cut back, 3 bases at V and 2 bases at J, with 16 bases in the middle. Germline V gene data show CDR1 as SGHDT and CDR2 as YYEEEE. Here the CDR3 DNA reads TGTGCCAGCAGCTGGACCGGGACAAAATACACAGATACGCAGTATTTT. The encoded protein is CASSWTGTKYTDTQYF.

J is TRBJ2-1 and V is TRBV5-1; a possible D gene is TRBD1 (5 bases). V was trimmed by 5 bases and J by 3 bases, leaving 9 bases between them. Germline CDR1 reads SGHRS; CDR2 reads YFSETQ. The CDR3 is 13 amino acids. The CDR3 protein is CASSEQDYNEQFF. The CDR3, as DNA: TGCGCCAGCAGTGAACAGGACTACAATGAGCAGTTCTTC.

This sequence joins TRBV5-1 and TRBJ1-1; D is undetermined. Trimming removed 5 bases from V and 3 bases from J, with 11 bases in between. The germline V gene encodes CDR1 SGHRS and CDR2 YFSETQ. The CDR3 sequence is 13 residues long. CDR3 residues: CASRPDWDTEAFF. In DNA, the CDR3 is TGCGCCAGCAGACCAGACTGGGACACTGAAGCTTTCTTT.